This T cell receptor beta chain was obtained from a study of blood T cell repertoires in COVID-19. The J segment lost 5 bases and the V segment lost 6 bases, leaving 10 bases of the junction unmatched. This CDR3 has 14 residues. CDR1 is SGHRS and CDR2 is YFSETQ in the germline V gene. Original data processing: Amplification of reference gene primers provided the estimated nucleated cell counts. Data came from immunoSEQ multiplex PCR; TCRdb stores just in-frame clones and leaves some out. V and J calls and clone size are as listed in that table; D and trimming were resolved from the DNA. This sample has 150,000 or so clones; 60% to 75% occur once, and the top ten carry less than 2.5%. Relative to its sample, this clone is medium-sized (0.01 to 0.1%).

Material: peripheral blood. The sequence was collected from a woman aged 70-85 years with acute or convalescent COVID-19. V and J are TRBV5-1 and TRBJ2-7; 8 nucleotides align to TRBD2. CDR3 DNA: TGCGCCAGCAAGGTCCGCGGGGGGTTTCACGAGCAGTACTTC. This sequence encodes CASKVRGGFHEQYF.